This TCR beta chain is drawn from a study of blood T cell repertoires in COVID-19 (dated by TCRdb to the early 2020s). Some background on the complete study: Collaborator samples came from the United States, Italy and Spain and covered acute and convalescent phases of COVID-19. The prospective study material was composed of cDNA or gDNA derived from T cells, B-cell-depleted T cells, or PBMCs. The repertoires were released in a freely available public database meant as a resource for research on the immune response to SARS-CoV-2. The samples were drawn from two sources: the first 160 participants of the ongoing ImmuneRACE study, and 1,000 to 1,500 subjects contributed by 6 global collaborators. Sample metadata almost always included a de-identified subject ID, COVID-19 status, age in years and sex. Where available, HLA class I and class II types were obtained from metadata supplied by the sample provider rather than from assay-based typing. Deeply sampled blood TCRbeta repertoires from subjects exposed to, actively infected with, or recovered from COVID-19 were included in the dataset. The research as a whole found: The amount of clinical and demographic metadata varied by source and participant and was provided uncurated.

Each collaborating institution followed its own protocols to collect whole blood in K2EDTA tubes. For TCRbeta analysis, collaborators shipped samples in one of three forms: frozen whole blood, isolated PBMCs, or DNA extracted from either of those sample types. CDR3 length: 14 amino acids, cysteine to phenylalanine. CDR3 DNA only is kept here, 42 bases in frame from base 1. CDR1 is given as SGHRS and CDR2 as YFSETQ, both from the germline V gene. The V end loses 2 bases and the J end loses 1 base, and a stretch of 10 bases separates them. Regarding this clone: The antigen this receptor binds is unknown. No base qualities exist here, and no much larger clone lies one base off it.

TCRbeta CDR3 regions were amplified from genomic DNA using the immunoSEQ Assay, a bias-controlled multiplex PCR. On the study's bioinformatics: The number of nucleated cells in each sample was estimated by amplification of reference gene primers within the assay. Sequence reads were collapsed and filtered to measure the absolute abundance of every unique TCRbeta CDR3 rearrangement. For each sample, productive Simpson clonality was calculated as the square root of Simpson's diversity index over productive rearrangements. Held by TCRdb, this immuneACCESS table contains in-frame sequences only and omits some clones. Under half of the omission traces to an unresolved V gene where checked; the cause of the rest is unknown. D and trimming come from the DNA, and the V and J calls and clone size come from that table. The sample table lists 210,000 or so clones, about 90% of them with a count of one. Of the sample, 2.2% is held by the ten largest clones.

The sample taken for sequencing was peripheral blood. Recombination linked TRBV5-1 to TRBJ2-7, with a tentative D gene TRBD1 over 6 matching bases. This TCR was recovered from a woman between 50 and 59 years old with acute or convalescent COVID-19. The CDR3: CASSFSGQSYEQYF. In nucleotides, the sequence is TGCGCCAGCAGCTTTTCAGGACAGTCCTACGAGCAGTACTTC.